This TCR beta chain was captured by sequencing in a study of blood T cell repertoires in COVID-19. Study-wide background: The cDNA or gDNA used as material had been derived from T cells, B-cell-depleted T cells, or PBMCs.

TCRdb keeps only in-frame clones here, not all; method: immunoSEQ multiplex PCR. The table has 300,000 or so clones, 65% to 85% seen once. Trimming at V came to 3 bases and at J to 2 bases, leaving 6 bases not matched to a gene. The CDR3 totals 16 residues. Germline values: CDR1 GTSNPN, CDR2 SVGIG (reference sequence). This sequence joins TRBV30 and TRBJ1-3; 11 bases line up with TRBD1. The clonotype originates from a woman aged 50 to 65 with acute or convalescent COVID-19. Sequencing used peripheral blood. The CDR3 DNA reads as TGTGCCTGGAGCAGGGACAGGGGGGTCGCTGGAAACACCATATATTTT. It yields the protein CAWSRDRGVAGNTIYF.